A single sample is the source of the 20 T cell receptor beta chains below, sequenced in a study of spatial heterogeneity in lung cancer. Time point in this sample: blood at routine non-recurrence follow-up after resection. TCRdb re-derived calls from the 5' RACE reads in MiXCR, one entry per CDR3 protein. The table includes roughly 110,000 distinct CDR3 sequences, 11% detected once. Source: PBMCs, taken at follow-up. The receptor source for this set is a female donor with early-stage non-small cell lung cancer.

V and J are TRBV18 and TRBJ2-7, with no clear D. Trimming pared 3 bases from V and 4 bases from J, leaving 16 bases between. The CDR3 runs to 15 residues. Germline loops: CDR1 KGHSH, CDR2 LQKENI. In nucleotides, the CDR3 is TGTGCCAGCTCACCGGTACAGTCCCTCTTTTACGAGCAGTACTTC. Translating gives CASSPVQSLFYEQYF.

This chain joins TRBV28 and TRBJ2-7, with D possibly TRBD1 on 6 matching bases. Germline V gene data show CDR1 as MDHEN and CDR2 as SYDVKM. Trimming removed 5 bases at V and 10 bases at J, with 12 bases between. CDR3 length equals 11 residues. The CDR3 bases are TGTGCCAGCAGTCTTACAGGGTTACAGTACTTC. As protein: CASSLTGLQYF.

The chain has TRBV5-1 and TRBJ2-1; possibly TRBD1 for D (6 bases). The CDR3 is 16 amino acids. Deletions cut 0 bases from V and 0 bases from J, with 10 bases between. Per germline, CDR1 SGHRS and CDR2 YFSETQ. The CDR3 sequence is CASSLAAGDSYNEQFF. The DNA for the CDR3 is TGCGCCAGCAGCTTGGCCGCAGGGGACTCCTACAATGAGCAGTTCTTC.

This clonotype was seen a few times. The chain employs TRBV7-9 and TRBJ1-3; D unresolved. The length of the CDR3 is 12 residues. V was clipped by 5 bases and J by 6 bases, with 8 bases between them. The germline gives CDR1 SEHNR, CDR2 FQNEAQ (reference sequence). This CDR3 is CASSEKLNTIYF. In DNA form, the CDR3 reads TGTGCCAGCAGCGAGAAATTAAACACCATATATTTT.

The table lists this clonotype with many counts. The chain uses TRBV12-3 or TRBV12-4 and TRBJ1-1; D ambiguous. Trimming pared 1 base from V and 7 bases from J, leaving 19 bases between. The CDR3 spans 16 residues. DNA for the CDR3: TGTGCCAGCAGTTTAGGGGGATGGGCAGCAAGTATTGAAGCTTTCTTT. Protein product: CASSLGGWAASIEAFF.

The chain's CDR3 is CASSLQSGLAGQETQYF. CDR3 in DNA: TGTGCCAGCAGTTTACAGTCTGGACTAGCGGGGCAAGAGACCCAGTACTTC. The chain uses TRBV6-2 or TRBV6-3 and TRBJ2-5, with TRBD2 matching over 12 bases. V shed 4 bases, J shed 2 bases, and the junction held 8 bases outside the gene matches. CDR1 and CDR2 (germline): MNHEY, SVGEGT. This CDR3 has 17 amino acids.

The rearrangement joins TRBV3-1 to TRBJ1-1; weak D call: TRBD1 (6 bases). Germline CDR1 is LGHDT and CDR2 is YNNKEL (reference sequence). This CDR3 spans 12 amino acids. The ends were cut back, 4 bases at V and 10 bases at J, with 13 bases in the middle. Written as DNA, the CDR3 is TGTGCCAGCAGCCTCGAGGGGGGGCGAGCTTTCTTT. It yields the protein CASSLEGGRAFF.

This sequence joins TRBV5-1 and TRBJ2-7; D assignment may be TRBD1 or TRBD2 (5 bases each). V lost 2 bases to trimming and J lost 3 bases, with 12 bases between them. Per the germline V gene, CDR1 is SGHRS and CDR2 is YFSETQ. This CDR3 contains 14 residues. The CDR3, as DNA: TGCGCCAGCAGCTTCGTCCCTGGGGGCTACGAGCAGTACTTC. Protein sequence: CASSFVPGGYEQYF.

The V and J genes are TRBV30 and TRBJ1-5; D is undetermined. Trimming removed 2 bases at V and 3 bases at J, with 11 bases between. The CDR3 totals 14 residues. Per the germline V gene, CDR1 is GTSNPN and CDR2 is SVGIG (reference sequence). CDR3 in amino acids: CAWSLGSLNQPQHF. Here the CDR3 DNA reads TGTGCCTGGAGTCTAGGCAGCCTCAATCAGCCCCAGCATTTT.

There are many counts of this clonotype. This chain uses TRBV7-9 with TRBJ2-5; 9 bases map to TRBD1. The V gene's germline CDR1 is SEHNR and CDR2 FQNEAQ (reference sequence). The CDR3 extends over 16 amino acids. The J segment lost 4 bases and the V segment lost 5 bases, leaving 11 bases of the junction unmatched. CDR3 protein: CASSPLAWDRVETQYF. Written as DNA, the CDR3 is TGTGCCAGCAGCCCACTAGCATGGGACAGGGTAGAGACCCAGTACTTC.

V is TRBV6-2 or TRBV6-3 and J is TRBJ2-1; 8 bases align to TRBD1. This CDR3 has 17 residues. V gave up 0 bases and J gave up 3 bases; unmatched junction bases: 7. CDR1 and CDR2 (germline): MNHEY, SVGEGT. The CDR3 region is CASSYSPGGGFYNEQFF. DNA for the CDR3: TGTGCCAGCAGTTACTCTCCAGGGGGCGGCTTCTACAATGAGCAGTTCTTC.

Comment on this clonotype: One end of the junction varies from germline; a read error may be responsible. The CDR3 DNA reads TGTGCCAGCAGCTCCCCGGGAAAGGGGGGAGCCAAAAACATTCAGAACTTC. Encoded protein: CASSSPGKGGAKNIQNF. The rearrangement uses TRBV9 and TRBJ2-4, with D possibly called TRBD1 or TRBD2 (6 bases each). CDR3 length equals 17 residues. CDR1 is SGDLS, CDR2 YYNGEE, per germline.

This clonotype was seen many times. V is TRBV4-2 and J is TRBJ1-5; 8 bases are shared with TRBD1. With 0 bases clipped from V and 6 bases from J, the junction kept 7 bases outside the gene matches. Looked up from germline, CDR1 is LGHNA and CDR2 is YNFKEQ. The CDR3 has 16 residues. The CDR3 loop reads CASSQEDRGAGQPQHF. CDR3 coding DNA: TGTGCCAGCAGCCAAGAAGACAGGGGCGCGGGTCAGCCCCAGCATTTT.

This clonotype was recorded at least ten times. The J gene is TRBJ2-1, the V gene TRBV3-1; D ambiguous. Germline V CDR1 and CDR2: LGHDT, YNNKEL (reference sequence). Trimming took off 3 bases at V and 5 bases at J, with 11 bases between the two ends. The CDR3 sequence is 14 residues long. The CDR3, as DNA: TGTGCCAGCAGCCACGAAGGCCTTAACAATGAGCAGTTCTTC. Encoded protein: CASSHEGLNNEQFF.

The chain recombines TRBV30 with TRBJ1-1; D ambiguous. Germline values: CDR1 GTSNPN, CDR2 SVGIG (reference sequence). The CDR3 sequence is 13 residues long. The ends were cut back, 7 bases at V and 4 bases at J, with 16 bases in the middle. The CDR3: CAYDLGKGTEAFF. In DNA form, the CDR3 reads TGTGCCTATGACTTGGGGAAGGGCACTGAAGCTTTCTTT.

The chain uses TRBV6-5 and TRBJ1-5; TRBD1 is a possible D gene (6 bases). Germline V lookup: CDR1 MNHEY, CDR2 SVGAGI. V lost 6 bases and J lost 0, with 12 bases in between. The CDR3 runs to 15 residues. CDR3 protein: CASRKQGGSNQPQHF. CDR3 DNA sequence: TGTGCCAGCAGGAAACAGGGAGGTAGCAATCAGCCCCAGCATTTT.

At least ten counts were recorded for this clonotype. CDR3 in amino acids: CASSGQGFTEAFF. In DNA form, the CDR3 reads TGTGCCAGCAGTGGACAGGGGTTCACTGAAGCTTTCTTT. The chain employs TRBV25-1 and TRBJ1-1, with TRBD1 matching over 8 bases. V shed 4 bases, J shed 4 bases, and the junction held 2 bases outside the gene matches. Per the germline V gene, CDR1 is MGHDK and CDR2 is SYGVNS. CDR3 length equals 13 residues. Filled out from reference TRBV25-1 and TRBJ1-1, the complete variable domain reads EADIYQTPRYLVIGTGKKITLECSQTMGHDKMYWYQQDPGMELHLIHYSYGVNSTEKGDLSSESTVSRIRTEHFPLTLESARPSHTSQYLCASSGQGFTEAFFGQGTRLTVV.

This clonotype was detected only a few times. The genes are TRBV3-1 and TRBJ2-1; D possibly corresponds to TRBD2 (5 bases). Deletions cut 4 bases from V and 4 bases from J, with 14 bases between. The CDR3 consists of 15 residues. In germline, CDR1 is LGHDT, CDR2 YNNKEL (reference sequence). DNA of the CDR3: TGTGCCAGCAGCCGAACTAGAACCATGTACAATGAGCAGTTCTTC. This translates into CASSRTRTMYNEQFF.

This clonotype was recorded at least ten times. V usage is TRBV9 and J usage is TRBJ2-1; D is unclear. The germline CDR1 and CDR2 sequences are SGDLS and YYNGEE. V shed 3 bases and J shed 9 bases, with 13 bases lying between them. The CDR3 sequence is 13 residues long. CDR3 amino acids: CASSANFNSEQFF. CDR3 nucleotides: TGTGCCAGCAGCGCGAACTTCAACAGTGAGCAGTTCTTC.

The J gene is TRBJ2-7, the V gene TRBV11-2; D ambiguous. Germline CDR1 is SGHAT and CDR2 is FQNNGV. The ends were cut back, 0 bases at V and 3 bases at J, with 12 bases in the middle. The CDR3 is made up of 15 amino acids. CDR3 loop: CASSLDTPPIYEQYF. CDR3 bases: TGTGCCAGCAGCTTAGATACGCCGCCGATCTACGAGCAGTACTTC.